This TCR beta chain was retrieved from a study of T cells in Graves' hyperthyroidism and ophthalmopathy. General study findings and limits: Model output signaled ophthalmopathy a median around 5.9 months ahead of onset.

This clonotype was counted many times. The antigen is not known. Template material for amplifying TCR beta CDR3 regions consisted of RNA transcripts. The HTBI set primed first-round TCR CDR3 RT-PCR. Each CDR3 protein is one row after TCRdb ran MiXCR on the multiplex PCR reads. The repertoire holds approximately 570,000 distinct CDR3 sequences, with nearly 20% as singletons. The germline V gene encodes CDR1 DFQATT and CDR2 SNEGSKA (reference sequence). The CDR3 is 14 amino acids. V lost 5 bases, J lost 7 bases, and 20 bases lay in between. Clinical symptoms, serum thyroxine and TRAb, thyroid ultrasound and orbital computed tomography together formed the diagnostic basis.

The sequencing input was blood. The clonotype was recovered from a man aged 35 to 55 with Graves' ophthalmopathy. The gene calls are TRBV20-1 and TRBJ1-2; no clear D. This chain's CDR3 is CSAPKAPSYGGYTF. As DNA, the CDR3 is TGCAGTGCTCCCAAGGCTCCGTCGTACGGTGGCTACACCTTC.